These 11 T cell receptor beta chains originate from one sample sequenced in a study of a mutant IDH1 vaccine in newly diagnosed glioma. Their cognate antigens are unknown. TCRdb keeps only in-frame clones here, not all; method: immunoSEQ multiplex PCR. In the table there are about 50,000 clones, over 70% of which are singletons. As for time point: week 47, end of study. Mutant IDH1 20-mer peptide, at 300 ug, made up each vaccine dose, with topical imiquimod. Specimen: PBMCs, collected from a glioma patient whose treatment included an IDH1 peptide vaccine. Receptors were obtained from a man in his forties or fifties with glioma.

V is TRBV20-1 and J is TRBJ2-1; the D gene is possibly TRBD2 (6 bases). The CDR3 runs to 11 residues. Per the germline V gene, CDR1 is DFQATT and CDR2 is SNEGSKA (reference sequence). V was clipped by 5 bases and J by 10 bases, with 12 bases between them. CDR3 bases: TGCAGTGCTTCCCCCCGGGAGGAGCAGTTCTTC. Its protein is CSASPREEQFF.

This clone was detected a few times. The rearrangement joins TRBV29-1 to TRBJ1-1; D not certain. This CDR3 is built from 11 residues. The germline V gene encodes CDR1 SQVTM and CDR2 ANQGSEA. Trimming left V 7 bases short and J 1 base short, with 7 bases between. In DNA form, the CDR3 reads TGCAGCGCCGGAGAGAACACTGAAGCTTTCTTT. It codes for CSAGENTEAFF.

The chain is built from TRBV18 and TRBJ2-1; 11 bases agree with TRBD1. CDR3 length: 14 amino acids. V shed 6 bases, J shed 5 bases, and the junction held 3 bases outside the gene matches. From germline, CDR1 is KGHSH and CDR2 LQKENI. The DNA for the CDR3 is TGTGCCAGCTCCCAGGGACAGGGGGACAATGAGCAGTTCTTC. Protein product: CASSQGQGDNEQFF.

The chain has TRBV19 and TRBJ2-5, with 14 bases that match TRBD2. CDR3 length: 16 residues. Per germline, CDR1 LNHDA and CDR2 SQIVND (reference sequence). Losses at the gene ends were 4 bases for V and 5 bases for J; bases not matched to a gene: 6. The CDR3 loop is CASSTGLAGGYETQYF. The CDR3 nucleotides are TGTGCCAGTAGTACCGGACTAGCGGGGGGTTATGAGACCCAGTACTTC. Together with reference TRBV19 and TRBJ2-5, the CDR3 gives the full variable domain: DGGITQSPKYLFRKEGQNVTLSCEQNLNHDAMYWYRQDPGQGLRLIYYSQIVNDFQKGDIAEGYSVSREKKESFPLTVTSAQKNPTAFYLCASSTGLAGGYETQYFGPGTRLLVL.

The V and J genes are TRBV30 and TRBJ2-3, with D tentatively TRBD1 or TRBD2 (5 bases each). Germline assignment: CDR1 GTSNPN and CDR2 SVGIG (reference sequence). This CDR3 is 14 amino acids long. Trimming stripped 5 bases from V and 2 bases from J, with 14 bases between. The CDR3 sequence is CAWESDGATDTQYF. The CDR3 DNA reads as TGTGCCTGGGAGTCTGACGGGGCCACAGATACGCAGTATTTT.

V is TRBV5-1 and J is TRBJ2-7; D is undetermined. CDR3 length: 14 residues. Germline V gene sequence: CDR1 SGHRS, CDR2 YFSETQ. Trimming stripped 4 bases from V and 2 bases from J, with 13 bases between. Here the CDR3 reads CASSPANTTYEQYF. CDR3 nucleotide sequence: TGCGCCAGCAGCCCCGCCAACACCACCTACGAGCAGTACTTC.

The V call is TRBV7-9, the J call TRBJ2-3, with a weak D call TRBD1 (5 bases). Trimming stripped 3 bases from V and 4 bases from J, with 11 bases between. The germline V gene encodes CDR1 SEHNR and CDR2 FQNEAQ (reference sequence). This CDR3 contains 14 residues. This CDR3 is CASSFIGVPDTQYF. CDR3 coding DNA: TGTGCCAGCAGCTTCATAGGGGTCCCAGATACGCAGTATTTT.

This clone is a singleton in its sample. This chain connects TRBV6-5 to TRBJ1-2, with 7 bases fitting TRBD1. The germline gives CDR1 MNHEY, CDR2 SVGAGI. V dropped 8 bases and J dropped 5; count of bases not matched to a gene: 8. There are 13 residues in the CDR3. The CDR3 DNA sequence: TGTGCCAGCTGTACAGGGGCTGGGTATGGCTACACCTTC. Protein sequence: CASCTGAGYGYTF.

There are a few counts of this clone. This chain joins TRBV4-1 and TRBJ1-1; TRBD1 matches at 8 bases. The CDR3 spans 13 residues. Trimming cost V 4 bases and J 6 bases; bases outside gene matches: 4. Germline V gene sequence: CDR1 MGHRA, CDR2 YSYEKL. As DNA, the CDR3 is TGCGCCAGCAGCCCACAGGGGGGCTCTGAAGCTTTCTTT. It codes for CASSPQGGSEAFF.

Ten or more counts support this clone. The CDR3 region is CASSELLNYGYTF. For the CDR3, the DNA is TGTGCCAGCAGTGAGCTGCTTAACTATGGCTACACCTTC. This chain links TRBV2 with TRBJ1-2; D remains unclear. This CDR3 comprises 13 residues. The germline V gene encodes CDR1 SNHLY and CDR2 FYNNEI. Trimming shortened V by 3 bases and J by 1 base, and 6 bases separated the two germline ends.

The gene calls are TRBV6-1 and TRBJ1-5; D is unclear. The length of the CDR3 is 15 residues. The V gene lost 6 bases and the J gene lost 5 bases, with 17 bases spanning the gap. CDR1 is MNHNS and CDR2 is SASEGT in the germline V gene. This CDR3 reads CASSVGRRIHQPQHF. The CDR3 nucleotides are TGTGCCAGCAGCGTAGGCCGCAGGATACATCAGCCCCAGCATTTT.